This T cell receptor beta chain emerged from a study of T cells in Graves' hyperthyroidism and ophthalmopathy. This clonotype appeared many times. CDR3 length equals 18 residues. Trimming stripped 0 bases from V and 3 bases from J, with 21 bases between. Patients were excluded for uncontrolled infection, other autoimmune disease, pregnancy or lactation. RNA transcripts served as the template for amplifying TCR beta CDR3 regions. The HTBI primer set served for first-round RT-PCR of the TCR CDR3. TCRdb redid the calling of the multiplex PCR reads with MiXCR, one entry per CDR3 protein. Among 600,000 to 900,000 distinct CDR3 sequences listed, about a sixth were seen once.

Sequencing was carried out using blood. The chain joins TRBV12-3 or TRBV12-4 to TRBJ2-7; D is ambiguous. The receptor comes from a man aged 18 to 35 with Graves' hyperthyroidism. As DNA, the CDR3 is TGTGCCAGCAGTTTAGCGGCCTCACCTGGCCATAGAAACTACGAGCAGTACTTC. Protein sequence: CASSLAASPGHRNYEQYF.